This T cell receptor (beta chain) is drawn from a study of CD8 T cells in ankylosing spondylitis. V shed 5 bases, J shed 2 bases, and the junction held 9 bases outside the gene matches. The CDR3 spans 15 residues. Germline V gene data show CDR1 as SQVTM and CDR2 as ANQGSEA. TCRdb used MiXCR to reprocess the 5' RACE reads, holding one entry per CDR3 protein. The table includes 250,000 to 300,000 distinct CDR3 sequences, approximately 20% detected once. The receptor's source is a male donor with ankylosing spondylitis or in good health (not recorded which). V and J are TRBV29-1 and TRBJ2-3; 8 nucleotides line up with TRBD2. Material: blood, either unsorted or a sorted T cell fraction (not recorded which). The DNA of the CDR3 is TGCAGCGTTCGGGGGGGGGAGGCTAACACAGATACGCAGTATTTT. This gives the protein CSVRGGEANTDTQYF.